This entry lists 28 T cell receptor beta chains sequenced from one sample in a study of blood T cell repertoires in COVID-19 (dated by TCRdb to the early 2020s). Library creation used the immunoSEQ multiplex PCR assay. TCRdb limited this immuneACCESS table to in-frame rearrangements with V and J called. A share of clones is missing; checked studies link under half to unresolved V genes, and the rest is unexplained. In all, the sample holds around 370,000 clones, and about 90% of those were seen once. Clones ranked in the top ten supply 7.3% of the sample. The specimen sequenced was peripheral blood. Source of these receptors: a woman in her seventies with COVID-19, enrolled during active disease.

The rearrangement uses TRBV4-1 and TRBJ2-7; D not resolved. The CDR3 length is 13 residues. The germline CDR1 and CDR2 sequences are MGHRA and YSYEKL. V was clipped by 1 base and J by 1 base, with 5 bases between them. The CDR3 DNA is TGCGCCAGCAGCCAAGCAAAATCCTACGAGCAGTACTTC. Residues: CASSQAKSYEQYF.

The chain is built from TRBV3-1 (or the pseudogene TRBV3-2) and TRBJ1-2, with 7 bases fitting TRBD1. The CDR3 totals 15 residues. Per germline, CDR1 LGHDT and CDR2 YNNKEL (reference sequence). The J segment lost 1 base and the V segment lost 4 bases, leaving 6 bases of the junction unmatched. CDR3 DNA sequence: TGTGCCAGCAGCCTGCTGGGACAGTATAACTATGGCTACACCTTC. It encodes CASSLLGQYNYGYTF.

The chain is built from TRBV7-2 and TRBJ2-5; D is possibly TRBD1 (6 bases). CDR1 and CDR2 (germline): SGHTA, FQGNSA. This CDR3 comprises 15 residues. The V end lost 5 bases, the J end lost 6 bases, and 19 bases lay between the germline ends. Here the CDR3 DNA reads TGTGCCAGCAGCGCCTCCGGGACACCGATTCAGACCCAGTACTTC. Protein sequence: CASSASGTPIQTQYF. Filled out from reference TRBV7-2 and TRBJ2-5, the complete variable domain reads GAGVSQSPSNKVTEKGKDVELRCDPISGHTALYWYRQSLGQGLEFLIYFQGNSAPDKSGLPSDRFSAERTGGSVSTLTIQRTQQEDSAVYLCASSASGTPIQTQYFGPGTRLLVL.

Concerning this clone: This sample also contains other DNA sequences that code for the same CDR3. The J gene is TRBJ2-7, the V gene TRBV12-3 or TRBV12-4; possibly TRBD1 for D (5 bases). V lost 1 base, J lost 2 bases, and 6 bases lay in between. This CDR3 comprises 13 residues. CDR3 loop: CASSLGGTYEQYF. The CDR3 DNA follows: TGTGCCAGCAGTTTAGGGGGCACCTACGAGCAGTACTTC.

CDR3 nucleotide sequence: TGTGCCAGCAGCTATCTTAAAGCCCTCCCCGAGCAGTACTTC. Its translation: CASSYLKALPEQYF. The J gene is TRBJ2-7, the V gene TRBV11-2; D not resolved. The ends were cut back, 4 bases at V and 6 bases at J, with 16 bases in the middle. The CDR3 covers 14 residues. The germline CDR1 and CDR2 sequences are SGHAT and FQNNGV.

V usage is TRBV4-3 and J usage is TRBJ1-1, with D maybe TRBD1 (6 bases). Germline CDR1 reads LGHNA; CDR2 reads YSLEER. The CDR3 is 15 residues long. V was trimmed by 1 base and J by 1 base, leaving 10 bases between them. The DNA for the CDR3 is TGCGCCAGCAGCCAAGCGGGGGGCTGGAACACTGAAGCTTTCTTT. Translated: CASSQAGGWNTEAFF.

The chain joins TRBV6-9 to TRBJ2-7, with unresolved D. CDR3 size: 14 residues. The V end lost 4 bases, the J end lost 5 bases, and 15 bases lay between the germline ends. Looked up from germline, CDR1 is MNHGY and CDR2 is SVAAGI. The CDR3: CASSSPSTENEQYF. CDR3 bases: TGTGCCAGCAGTTCTCCAAGCACAGAGAACGAGCAGTACTTC.

V gene TRBV27 combines with J gene TRBJ1-2; D might be TRBD1 (5 bases). The ends were cut back, 6 bases at V and 7 bases at J, with 18 bases in the middle. CDR3 length: 14 residues. CDR1 and CDR2 from the germline V gene are MNHEY and SMNVEV (reference sequence). Here the CDR3 DNA reads TGTGCCAGCAGAGTCGGACAATTTAGGGGTGGCTACACCTTC. This encodes CASRVGQFRGGYTF.

DNA for the CDR3: TGTGCCAGCAGCCACCGGGACAACGCTAATGAAAAACTGTTTTTT. It specifies CASSHRDNANEKLFF. The chain uses TRBV3-1 (or the pseudogene TRBV3-2) and TRBJ1-4; tentative D call: TRBD1 (6 bases). Germline V gene sequence: CDR1 LGHDT, CDR2 YNNKEL (reference sequence). Trimming took 3 bases from V and 3 from J, leaving 11 bases between them. CDR3 length: 15 residues.

In this sample, this clone turned up once. The V gene is TRBV5-4, the J gene TRBJ1-2; 9 positions agree with TRBD1. V lost 4 bases to trimming and J lost 6 bases; unmatched junction nucleotides: 16. The CDR3 has 17 residues. From germline, CDR1 is SGHNT and CDR2 YYREEE (reference sequence). CDR3 DNA sequence: TGTGCCAGCAGCCGGAAGAGAGGTATGGGACAGGGTGATGGCTACACCTTC. Its translation: CASSRKRGMGQGDGYTF.

V gene TRBV5-1 combines with J gene TRBJ2-7; 10 nucleotides line up with TRBD1. V gave up 4 bases and J gave up 2 bases; unmatched junction bases: 6. The CDR3 is 15 residues long. Per germline, CDR1 SGHRS and CDR2 YFSETQ. Written as DNA, the CDR3 is TGCGCCAGCAGCGGGGGGGACAGGGGTCCCTACGAGCAGTACTTC. Protein product: CASSGGDRGPYEQYF.

The chain uses TRBV5-8 and TRBJ2-7, with 11 bases aligning to TRBD2. The germline V gene has CDR1 SGHTS and CDR2 YDEGEE. CDR3 length equals 15 residues. Unmatched junction bases numbered 1, after V lost 0 bases and J lost 2 bases. This CDR3 is CASSLGSGGAYEQYF. In DNA, the CDR3 is TGTGCCAGCAGCTTGGGTAGCGGGGGGGCCTACGAGCAGTACTTC.

The J gene is TRBJ2-1, the V gene TRBV19; the match to TRBD2 covers 8 bases. Germline V gives CDR1 LNHDA, CDR2 SQIVND (reference sequence). The CDR3 sequence is 13 residues long. The junction had 5 bases not matched to a gene; V was cut back by 7 bases and J by 6 bases. The DNA for the CDR3 is TGTGCCAGTACACCCGGGAGGGGCAATGAGCAGTTCTTC. It encodes CASTPGRGNEQFF.

This chain uses TRBV6-2 or TRBV6-3 with TRBJ2-3; 8 positions agree with TRBD1. This CDR3 comprises 15 residues. V lost 5 bases to trimming and J lost 4 bases; unmatched junction nucleotides: 8. Germline V CDR1 and CDR2: MNHEY, SVGEGT. The CDR3 sequence: CASSDGQGFADTQYF. The CDR3 bases are TGTGCCAGCAGTGACGGACAGGGTTTCGCAGATACGCAGTATTTT.

This chain connects TRBV28 to TRBJ1-2; D not resolved. CDR3 size: 14 residues. CDR1 is MDHEN and CDR2 is SYDVKM in the germline V gene. V was pared by 2 bases and J by 2 bases, with 9 bases between. CDR3 DNA: TGTGCCAGCAGTTTAAGGCCAGGAAACTATGGCTACACCTTC. Translation gives CASSLRPGNYGYTF.

The rearrangement uses TRBV27 and TRBJ1-6, with D possibly matching TRBD1 (6 bases). V was pared by 6 bases and J by 6 bases, with 15 bases between. This CDR3 spans 15 amino acids. Germline V gene sequence: CDR1 MNHEY, CDR2 SMNVEV (reference sequence). The CDR3: CASSTFGQINSPLHF. The CDR3 DNA is TGTGCCAGCAGCACTTTCGGACAGATTAATTCACCCCTCCACTTT.

The V gene is TRBV27, the J gene TRBJ2-3, with 13 bases lining up with TRBD2. V shed 5 bases, J shed 4 bases, and the junction held 3 bases outside the gene matches. CDR1 MNHEY and CDR2 SMNVEV come from the germline V gene (reference sequence). The CDR3 spans 15 residues. CDR3 in DNA: TGTGCCAGCAGTGGACTAGCGGGGGTATCAGATACGCAGTATTTT. As protein: CASSGLAGVSDTQYF.

CDR3 in DNA: TGTGCCAGCATCCCGAACGGGCAAGAGACCCAGTACTTC. It specifies CASIPNGQETQYF. The chain has TRBV5-6 and TRBJ2-5; no clear D gene. Trimming removed 6 bases at V and 2 bases at J, with 11 bases between. This CDR3 spans 13 amino acids. CDR1 and CDR2 from the germline V gene are SGHDT and YYEEEE.

This chain joins TRBV11-2 and TRBJ1-4, with TRBD1 matching 8 bases. Germline CDR1 and CDR2: SGHAT and FQNNGV. V gave up 7 bases and J gave up 8 bases; unmatched junction bases: 6. CDR3 size: 13 residues. This chain's CDR3 is CASIGQGDEKLFF. The CDR3 bases are TGTGCCAGCATCGGACAGGGCGACGAAAAACTGTTTTTT.

This clone is a singleton in its sample. This chain connects TRBV28 to TRBJ2-1, with TRBD2 matching over 11 bases. The CDR3 has 14 residues. Germline-derived CDR1 and CDR2 are MDHEN and SYDVKM. The ends lost 8 bases at V and 12 bases at J; junction bases unmatched: 12. The CDR3 here is CASATSGTLYGQFF. In DNA, the CDR3 is TGTGCCAGCGCGACTAGCGGGACCCTTTACGGGCAGTTCTTC.

The chain recombines TRBV27 with TRBJ1-3, with unresolved D. The CDR3 consists of 13 residues. CDR1 is MNHEY and CDR2 is SMNVEV in the germline V gene (reference sequence). Trimming stripped 10 bases from V and 1 base from J, with 11 bases between. The CDR3 coding sequence is TGTGCCACAGCACCGGGGTCTGGAAACACCATATATTTT. Protein product: CATAPGSGNTIYF.

CDR3 region: CASSPSGGNTEAFF. The CDR3 DNA sequence: TGCGCCAGCAGCCCCTCCGGGGGTAACACTGAAGCTTTCTTT. The V call is TRBV5-1, the J call TRBJ1-1; D is possibly TRBD1 (5 bases). The CDR3 sequence is 14 residues long. In germline, CDR1 is SGHRS, CDR2 YFSETQ. V lost 4 bases and J lost 2, with 12 bases in between.

V and J are TRBV14 and TRBJ2-2; 8 nucleotides line up with TRBD1. The CDR3 runs 16 residues. CDR1 and CDR2 from the germline V gene are SGHDN and FVKESK. V was clipped by 2 bases and J by 1 base; unmatched bases: 3. CDR3: CASSQQGARNTGELFF. In nucleotides, the CDR3 is TGTGCCAGCAGCCAACAGGGGGCGCGGAACACCGGGGAGCTGTTTTTT.

This chain joins TRBV11-3 and TRBJ1-2; D gene ambiguous. Germline lookup yields CDR1 SGHNT and CDR2 YENEEA. The V end was cut by 5 bases, the J end by 5 bases, with 18 bases between. The CDR3 has 15 residues. CDR3 loop: CASSPRRVRVYGYTF. CDR3 DNA sequence: TGTGCCAGCAGCCCCCGGAGGGTCAGAGTTTATGGCTACACCTTC.

The CDR3 spells CASRAGGSGNEQFF. The DNA for the CDR3 is TGTGCCAGCAGGGCGGGAGGGAGTGGTAATGAGCAGTTCTTC. V usage is TRBV7-2 and J usage is TRBJ2-1; TRBD2 matches at 9 bases. Germline V gene lookup returns CDR1 SGHTA and CDR2 FQGNSA. This CDR3 spans 14 amino acids. Unmatched junction bases numbered 7, after V lost 6 bases and J lost 7 bases. Complete variable domain (other parts from reference TRBV7-2 and TRBJ2-1): GAGVSQSPSNKVTEKGKDVELRCDPISGHTALYWYRQSLGQGLEFLIYFQGNSAPDKSGLPSDRFSAERTGGSVSTLTIQRTQQEDSAVYLCASRAGGSGNEQFFGPGTRLTVL.

This chain uses TRBV18 with TRBJ2-1; TRBD1 matches at 9 bases. The germline V gene has CDR1 KGHSH and CDR2 LQKENI. The CDR3 is made up of 15 amino acids. V gave up 6 bases and J gave up 3 bases; unmatched junction bases: 6. CDR3 nucleotides: TGTGCCAGCTCTAAGGAGACAGGGGGCTACAATGAGCAGTTCTTC. The encoded protein is CASSKETGGYNEQFF.

The CDR3 loop is CASRQGFYNSPLHF. The CDR3 DNA follows: TGTGCCAGTCGACAGGGCTTCTATAATTCACCCCTCCACTTT. The chain is built from TRBV27 and TRBJ1-6; 7 bases align to TRBD1. Germline loops: CDR1 MNHEY, CDR2 SMNVEV (reference sequence). This CDR3 spans 14 amino acids. The trim removed 9 bases at V and 3 bases at J, leaving 5 bases unmatched.

The CDR3 sequence is CASSLGSVGGSGNTIYF. As DNA, the CDR3 is TGTGCCAGCAGCTTAGGCTCGGTAGGGGGCTCCGGAAACACCATATATTTT. The chain is built from TRBV7-2 and TRBJ1-3; 7 bases match TRBD1. Germline V gene data show CDR1 as SGHTA and CDR2 as FQGNSA. J lost 4 bases, V lost 1 base, and 10 bases had no gene match. CDR3 length: 17 residues.